This is a list of T cell receptor beta chains from one sample in a study of PD-L1 blockade in urothelial cancer. Measured with immunoSEQ multiplex PCR; TCRdb has only the in-frame clones, and not every one. Among 100,000 to 150,000 clones listed, 86% were seen once. The sequenced sample was PBMCs, obtained around atezolizumab (anti-PD-L1) treatment. These receptor sequences come from a man aged 45-65 years with urothelial cancer. The CDR3 runs from the conserved cysteine through the conserved F or W. Fields, in order: V gene, D gene, J gene, clone size, CDR3 DNA, CDR3 protein. A D gene is named only where the DNA matches it firmly. Clone size is given for some rows only: seen once, a few or many times, or a class if the clone is expanded.

>TRBV5-3|TRBD1|TRBJ2-1|.
TGTGCCAGAAGCTTATTGACAGGGCTAAGAAATGAGCAGTTCTTC
CARSLLTGLRNEQFF
>TRBV11-2|TRBD2|TRBJ2-1|.
TGTGCCAGCAGCCAAGGACTAGTTGGCAATGAGCAGTTCTTC
CASSQGLVGNEQFF
>TRBV4-1|.|TRBJ2-3|once
TGCGCCAGCAGCCAAGGGGCACAGGCAGGGCTTGCAGATACGCAGTATTTT
CASSQGAQAGLADTQYF
>TRBV19|TRBD2|TRBJ2-1|.
TGTGCCAGTAGTATGTCCCTGGGGGGACTATTTACCTTTACCTACAATGAGCAGTTCTTC
CASSMSLGGLFTFTYNEQFF
>TRBV7-9|.|TRBJ2-1|.
TGTGCCAGCAGCTTCGGCGCCCTGACGGGTAATGAGCAGTTCTTC
CASSFGALTGNEQFF
>TRBV5-5|.|TRBJ1-1|.
TGTGCCAGCAGCTTACGGGTAGGAAAAGCGAACACTGAAGCTTTCTTT
CASSLRVGKANTEAFF
>TRBV5-1|.|TRBJ2-1|.
TGCGCCAGCAGCTTAAGTAATTTACCGGTAGCGCAGTTCTTC
CASSLSNLPVAQFF
>TRBV6-5|.|TRBJ1-2|.
TGTGCCAGCAGAGTTACTTCCGCGCAGGGCTATGGCTACACCTTC
CASRVTSAQGYGYTF
>TRBV28|.|TRBJ1-2|.
TGTGCCAGCAGTCCAGACATTGACTATGGCTACACCTTC
CASSPDIDYGYTF
>TRBV7-2|TRBD1|TRBJ1-6|.
TGTGCCAGCAGCCAACAGGGGAAAAGTATCTCACCCCTCCACTTT
CASSQQGKSISPLHF
>TRBV19|TRBD1|TRBJ2-7|.
TGTGCCAGTAGCATGACAGGGTACGAGCAGTACTTC
CASSMTGYEQYF
>TRBV6-1|.|TRBJ2-3|.
TGTGCCAGCTTTGATAGGAGGGTCGGAACAGATACGCAGTATTTT
CASFDRRVGTDTQYF
>TRBV2|TRBD2|TRBJ2-3|.
TGTGCCAGCAAACAGCGGGAGGGCACAGATACGCAGTATTTT
CASKQREGTDTQYF
>TRBV15|.|TRBJ2-7|once
TGTGCCACCAGCAGGGAGGGATATGGGGGATACGAGCAGTACTTC
CATSREGYGGYEQYF
>TRBV11-2|.|TRBJ2-1|few
TGTGCCAGCAGCCCTCGCTACAATGAGCAGTTCTTC
CASSPRYNEQFF
>TRBV2|.|TRBJ2-2|once
TGTGCCAGCAGTGAGGCTAGCCTCAGATACGGGGAGCTGTTTTTT
CASSEASLRYGELFF
>TRBV28|.|TRBJ1-3|.
TGTGCCAGCAGTCTCGGGGGCTCTGGAAACACCATATATTTT
CASSLGGSGNTIYF
>TRBV19|TRBD1|TRBJ1-6|.
TGTGCCAGTCAAAATACCCCGGGACAGGGGTATTCACCCCTCCACTTT
CASQNTPGQGYSPLHF
>TRBV11-2|.|TRBJ2-7|.
TGTGCCAGCAGGCTAGGCGCCTACGAGCAGTACTTC
CASRLGAYEQYF
>TRBV6-1|.|TRBJ2-1|.
TGTGCCAGCAGTCGACAGTACAATGAGCAGTTCTTC
CASSRQYNEQFF
>TRBV7-9|TRBD1|TRBJ1-1|.
TGTGCCAGCAGCGCCCCGGACAGGGGGCGGGCTGAAGCTTTCTTT
CASSAPDRGRAEAFF
>TRBV27|.|TRBJ1-4|.
TGTGCCAGCAGTTACGGCCCCGAGGGTGAAAAACTGTTTTTT
CASSYGPEGEKLFF
>TRBV4-1|.|TRBJ1-1|once
TGCGCCAGCAGCCCGTCTGGGGGGATGAACACTGAAGCTTTCTTT
CASSPSGGMNTEAFF
>TRBV6-6|TRBD1|TRBJ1-5|.
TGTGCCAGCAGACTACAGGGACAGAATCAGCCCCAGCATTTT
CASRLQGQNQPQHF
>TRBV18|TRBD2|TRBJ2-1|.
TGTGCCAGCTCGGCGGGAGCAAACGGTGAGCAGTTCTTC
CASSAGANGEQFF
>TRBV9|.|TRBJ1-2|.
TGTGCCAGCAGCCGGTTAGGGGCCTTAGGTTTGGGCTACACCTTC
CASSRLGALGLGYTF
>TRBV2|TRBD2|TRBJ2-7|once
TGTGCCAGCAGTACGACTAGCGGTGACTCCTACGAGCAGTACTTC
CASSTTSGDSYEQYF
>TRBV6-7|TRBD2|TRBJ2-7|.
TGTGCCAGCAGTAACATCTCGGGACTAGCGGGAAGGGGCTACGAGCAGTACTTC
CASSNISGLAGRGYEQYF
>TRBV29-1|TRBD1|TRBJ1-2|.
TGCAGCTTCTACTCGGGACAGGGTAGCTACACCTTC
CSFYSGQGSYTF
>TRBV27|.|TRBJ1-6|.
TGTGCCAGCAGTATGGGGGACTACCTGGGGTCACCCCTCCACTTT
CASSMGDYLGSPLHF
>TRBV5-4|TRBD2|TRBJ2-7|.
TGTGCCAGCAGCCGTCTAGCGGGAGGAGGCTACGAGCAGTACTTC
CASSRLAGGGYEQYF
>TRBV5-1|TRBD2|TRBJ2-5|.
TGCGCCAGCAGTCGGGGTAGCGGGAGGGTTGAGACCCAGTACTTC
CASSRGSGRVETQYF
>TRBV9|.|TRBJ2-2|.
TGTGCCAGCAGCGTAGTCGACACCGGGGAGCTGTTTTTT
CASSVVDTGELFF
>TRBV29-1|TRBD2|TRBJ2-2|.
TGCAGCGCGACTAGCGGGAAGTCCGGGGAGCTGTTTTTT
CSATSGKSGELFF
>TRBV4-2|TRBD1|TRBJ1-2|.
TGTGCCAGCAGCCAAGAACAGGGGAGATCTAGTAGCTATGGCTACACCTTC
CASSQEQGRSSSYGYTF
>TRBV18|TRBD1|TRBJ1-5|.
TGTGCCAGCTCACCCGGGACAGGAGCTCAGCCCCAGCATTTT
CASSPGTGAQPQHF
>TRBV2|TRBD2|TRBJ2-5|.
TGTGCCAGCAGCCCGGGACTAGCGCCGGAGACCCAGTACTTC
CASSPGLAPETQYF
>TRBV4-2|.|TRBJ2-7|.
TGTGCCAGCAGCCAAGATTCGGCAGGGGTGCTTGAGCAGTACTTC
CASSQDSAGVLEQYF
>TRBV6-5|TRBD1|TRBJ1-1|few
TGTGCCAGCAGTTTGGGACAGAGGCCCCGGAACACTGAAGCTTTCTTT
CASSLGQRPRNTEAFF
>TRBV4-2|TRBD1|TRBJ2-1|.
TGTGCCAGCAGCCCGGACAGGACACACAATGAGCAGTTCTTC
CASSPDRTHNEQFF
>TRBV5-1|TRBD1|TRBJ2-7|once
TGCGCCAGCAGCGGGGGACAGGGCGGGTACCAGCAGTACTTC
CASSGGQGGYQQYF
>TRBV28|.|TRBJ1-5|.
TGTGCCAGCAGTCCCGGAGGCACGGCGCCCCAGCATTTT
CASSPGGTAPQHF
>TRBV19|TRBD1|TRBJ1-6|.
TGTGCCACTCGGACAGGGCTCTATAATTCACCCCTCCACTTT
CATRTGLYNSPLHF
>TRBV6-9|TRBD2|TRBJ2-1|.
TGTGCCAGCAGTTATTCGATCCTTGGACTAGCGGAAGGACTACACAATGAGCAGTTCTTC
CASSYSILGLAEGLHNEQFF
>TRBV19|TRBD2|TRBJ2-3|.
TGTGCCTCGAATAGCGGGAGACACACAGATACGCAGTATTTT
CASNSGRHTDTQYF
>TRBV15|.|TRBJ1-1|.
TGTGCCACCAGCAGAGATCTGGGTGGAGGTACTGAAGCTTTCTTT
CATSRDLGGGTEAFF
>TRBV18|.|TRBJ1-1|.
TGTGCCAGCTACAGGGAGGGGAGGAGGAACACTGAAGCTTTCTTT
CASYREGRRNTEAFF
>TRBV28|TRBD2|TRBJ2-1|once
TGTGCCAGCAGTGTGGGGGGTAGCGGGACTCTCTCCTACAATGAGCAGTTCTTC
CASSVGGSGTLSYNEQFF
>TRBV5-4|TRBD1|TRBJ2-5|.
TGTGCCAGCAGCCGAACCGGGACAGGGGGCCGTAGGGAGACCCAGTACTTC
CASSRTGTGGRRETQYF
>TRBV7-3|.|TRBJ2-5|.
TGTGCCAGCAGCCTAAACACGGAGACCCAGTACTTC
CASSLNTETQYF
>TRBV4-2|TRBD2|TRBJ2-7|.
TGTGCCAGCAGTCAGACTAGCCTGGAGGACGAGCAGTACTTC
CASSQTSLEDEQYF
>TRBV5-5|TRBD1|TRBJ1-2|.
TGTGCCAGCAGCTGGGTGACAGGGGGCTCTGGCTACACCTTC
CASSWVTGGSGYTF
>TRBV2|.|TRBJ2-1|.
TGTGCCAGCACCTCGGGACACGACAATGAGCAGTTCTTC
CASTSGHDNEQFF